This T cell receptor (beta chain) was retrieved from a study of blood T cell repertoires in COVID-19. Germline-derived CDR1 and CDR2 are ENHRY and SYGVKD. CDR3 length: 13 amino acids. The V and J ends lost 3 bases and 6 bases, in that order; junction bases with no gene match: 4. Resolution of symptoms, clearance, or two negative PCRs was present in recovered Cohort 3 donors. Data came from immunoSEQ multiplex PCR; TCRdb stores just in-frame clones and leaves some out. The sample has about 370,000 clones; approximately 92% are singletons. Sequencing was done on a sample of PBMCs or T cells enriched from blood (not recorded which). The chain uses TRBV10-3 and TRBJ2-7; TRBD2 matches 8 bases. The TCR sequence derives from a man younger than 35 who had recovered from COVID-19. The CDR3, as DNA: TGTGCCATCAGTGAACCTGGGACTAGCGAGCAGTACTTC. Protein sequence: CAISEPGTSEQYF.